This TCR beta chain was sequenced for a study of blood T cells in healthy people across ages. General observations from the study: More naive CD4+ cells and higher diversity were found in long-lived than in aged donors. Diversity estimates drawn from one million T cells were deemed underestimates.

This clonotype was observed many times. Its antigen is currently unknown. PCR was performed a second time for about 7 to 12 cycles using a sample-barcoded 5' primer and a J-beta primer mix. Researchers report that a template-switch adaptor with 12 random nucleotides tagged each cDNA molecule. TCRdb reprocessed the 5' RACE reads with MiXCR, giving one entry per CDR3 protein. The sample consists of about 640,000 distinct CDR3 sequences, roughly 53% of them appearing once. Each donor had roughly 10 milliliters of peripheral blood drawn. The CDR3 sequence is 13 residues long. Germline CDR1 LGHDT, CDR2 YNNKEL (reference sequence). V was shortened by 4 bases and J by 10 bases, with 11 bases between the two germline ends.

This TCR was sampled from a man in his sixties in good health. The sample was blood. The chain recombines TRBV3-1 with TRBJ1-6; the D is unclear. This chain's CDR3 is CASSLGRFSPLHF. DNA for the CDR3: TGTGCCAGCAGCCTCGGGCGTTTCTCACCCCTCCACTTT.